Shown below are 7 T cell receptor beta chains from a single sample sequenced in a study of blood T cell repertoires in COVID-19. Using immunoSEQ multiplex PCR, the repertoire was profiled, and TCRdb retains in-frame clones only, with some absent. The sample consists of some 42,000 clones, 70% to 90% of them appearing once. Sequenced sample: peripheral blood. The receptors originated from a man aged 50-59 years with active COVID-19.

The CDR3 loop is CASSGRTGVSNQPQHF. The DNA of the CDR3 is TGTGCCAGTAGTGGAAGAACAGGGGTCAGCAATCAGCCCCAGCATTTT. The V and J genes are TRBV19 and TRBJ1-5; 7 bases fit TRBD1. The V gene end was trimmed by 5 bases and the J gene end by 1 base; junction bases not matched to a gene: 8. The CDR3 contains 16 residues. The germline CDR1 and CDR2 sequences are LNHDA and SQIVND (reference sequence).

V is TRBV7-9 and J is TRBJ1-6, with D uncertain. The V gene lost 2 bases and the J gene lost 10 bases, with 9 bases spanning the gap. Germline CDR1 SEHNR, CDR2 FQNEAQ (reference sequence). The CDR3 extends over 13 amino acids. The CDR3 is CASSLHSSSPLHF. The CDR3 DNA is TGTGCCAGCAGCTTACATTCGAGCTCACCCCTCCACTTT.

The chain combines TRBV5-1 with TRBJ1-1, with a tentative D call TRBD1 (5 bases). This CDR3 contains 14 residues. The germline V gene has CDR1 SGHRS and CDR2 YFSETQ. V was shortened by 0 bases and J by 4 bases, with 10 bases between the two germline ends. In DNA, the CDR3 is TGCGCCAGCAGCTTGGAATGGGGGGGCACTGAAGCTTTCTTT. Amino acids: CASSLEWGGTEAFF.

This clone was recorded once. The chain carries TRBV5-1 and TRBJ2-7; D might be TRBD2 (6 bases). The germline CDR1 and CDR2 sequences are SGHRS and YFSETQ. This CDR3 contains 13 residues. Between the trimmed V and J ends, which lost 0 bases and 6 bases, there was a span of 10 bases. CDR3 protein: CASSLARTTEQYF. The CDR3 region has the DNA TGCGCCAGCAGCTTGGCCAGGACTACCGAGCAGTACTTC.

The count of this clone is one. The CDR3 DNA sequence: TGTGCCAGCAGCCCCCCGGGGAACATTCAGTACTTC. Protein product: CASSPPGNIQYF. The chain employs TRBV7-2 and TRBJ2-4; TRBD2 might be the D (5 bases). This CDR3 is 12 amino acids long. CDR1 SGHTA and CDR2 FQGNSA come from the germline V gene. Trimming cost V 5 bases and J 7 bases, with 9 bases left between them.

DNA for the CDR3: TGTGCCAGCAGCCACGGTAACACTGAAGCTTTCTTT. Translation gives CASSHGNTEAFF. This chain links TRBV3-1 (or the pseudogene TRBV3-2) with TRBJ1-1; D unclear. Germline CDR1 and CDR2: LGHDT and YNNKEL (reference sequence). The ends were cut back, 3 bases at V and 2 bases at J, with 4 bases in the middle. The CDR3 spans 12 residues.

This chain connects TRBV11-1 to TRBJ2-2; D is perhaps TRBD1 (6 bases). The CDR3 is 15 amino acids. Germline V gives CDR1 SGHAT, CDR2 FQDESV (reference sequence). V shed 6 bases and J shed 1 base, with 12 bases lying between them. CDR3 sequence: CASSRQVLNTGELFF. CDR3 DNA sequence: TGTGCCAGCAGTCGACAGGTTCTGAACACCGGGGAGCTGTTTTTT.